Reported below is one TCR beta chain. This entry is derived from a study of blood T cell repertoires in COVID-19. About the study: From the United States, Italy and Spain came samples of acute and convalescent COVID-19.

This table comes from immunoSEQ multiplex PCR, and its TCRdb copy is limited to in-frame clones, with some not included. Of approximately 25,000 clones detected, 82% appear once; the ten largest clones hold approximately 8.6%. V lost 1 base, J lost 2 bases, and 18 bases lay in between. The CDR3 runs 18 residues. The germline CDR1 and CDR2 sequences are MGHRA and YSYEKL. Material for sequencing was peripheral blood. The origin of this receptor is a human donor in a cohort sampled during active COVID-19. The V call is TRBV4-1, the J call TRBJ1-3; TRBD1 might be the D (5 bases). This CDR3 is CASSQGVARGLTGNTIYF. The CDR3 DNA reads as TGCGCCAGCAGCCAAGGGGTGGCTCGGGGGTTGACTGGAAACACCATATATTTT.